A single T cell receptor beta chain is shown here with its context. Its antigen is currently unknown. The data belong to a study of siplizumab effects on memory and regulatory T cells. Study-wide results and caveats: Unstimulated naive T cells seemed to show more diversity than memory cells did, and they also seemed to be among the major contributors to the alloresponse. Confirmation was lacking for the suppressive function of proliferating Tregs derived from siplizumab cultures.

This table comes from immunoSEQ multiplex PCR, and its TCRdb copy is limited to in-frame clones, with some not included. The sample consists of about 120,000 clones, just over 90% of them appearing once. V lost 0 bases and J lost 5, with 7 bases in between. The germline V gene has CDR1 MNHEY and CDR2 SMNVEV (reference sequence). The CDR3 extends over 13 amino acids. This sequence was found in a human donor in good health. What was sequenced was non-Treg CD4+ T cells sorted from blood. The chain couples TRBV27 to TRBJ2-5; no reliable D call. Written as DNA, the CDR3 is TGTGCCAGCAGTTTATCGATCCGGGAGACCCAGTACTTC. Amino acids: CASSLSIRETQYF.